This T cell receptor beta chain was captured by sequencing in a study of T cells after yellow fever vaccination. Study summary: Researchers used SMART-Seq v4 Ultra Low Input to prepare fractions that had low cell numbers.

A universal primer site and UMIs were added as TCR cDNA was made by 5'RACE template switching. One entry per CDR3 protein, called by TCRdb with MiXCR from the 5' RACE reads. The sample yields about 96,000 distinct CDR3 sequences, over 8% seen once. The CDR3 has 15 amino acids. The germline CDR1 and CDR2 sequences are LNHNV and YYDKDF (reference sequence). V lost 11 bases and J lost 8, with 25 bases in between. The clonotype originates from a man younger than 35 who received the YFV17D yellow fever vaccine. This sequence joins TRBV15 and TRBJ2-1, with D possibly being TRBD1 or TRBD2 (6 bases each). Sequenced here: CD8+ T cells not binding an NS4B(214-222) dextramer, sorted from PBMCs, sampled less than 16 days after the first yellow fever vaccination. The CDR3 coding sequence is TGTGCCGTGGACTCGAGCAGGGGCCGCGGGGATGAGCAGTTCTTC. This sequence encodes CAVDSSRGRGDEQFF.